This is a list of T cell receptor beta chains from one sample in a study of PD-L1 blockade in urothelial cancer. The protocol was immunoSEQ multiplex PCR, while the TCRdb copy is restricted to in-frame clones and leaves out a portion. The repertoire holds 80,000 to 100,000 clones, more than 75% seen once, with 9.5% in the top ten. The sample consisted of PBMCs, taken around atezolizumab (anti-PD-L1) treatment. The receptors shown here come from a man aged 70-80 years with urothelial cancer. CDR3s include the opening cysteine and the closing phenylalanine or tryptophan. A D gene is named only where the DNA matches it firmly. For some rows the clone size is stated as once, few or many, or as a class when expanded; others skip it.

>-|TRBV5-1|-|TRBJ2-2
CASSRTSGELFF
TGCGCCAGCAGCCGAACATCGGGGGAGCTGTTTTTT
>TRBD2|TRBV18|-|TRBJ2-7
CASSALLAGVSYEQYF
TGTGCCAGCTCAGCCCTACTAGCGGGGGTTTCCTACGAGCAGTACTTC
>TRBD2|TRBV19|-|TRBJ2-3
CASSGSSGEYF
TGTGCCAGTAGTGGCTCTAGCGGAGAGTATTTT
>-|TRBV28|-|TRBJ1-1
CASSDTGLRTEAFF
TGTGCCAGCAGCGATACGGGGTTAAGAACTGAAGCTTTCTTT
>TRBD1|TRBV5-6|-|TRBJ2-5
CASSLGQGAQSETQYF
TGTGCCAGCAGCCTCGGACAGGGGGCTCAGTCAGAGACCCAGTACTTC
>TRBD1|TRBV2|-|TRBJ1-2
CASSRATGGRFGGYTF
TGTGCCAGCAGCCGGGCTACAGGGGGCCGCTTCGGTGGCTACACCTTC
>TRBD2|TRBV7-8|-|TRBJ2-7
CASSQGRGSYEQYF
TGTGCCAGCAGCCAAGGGCGGGGGTCCTACGAGCAGTACTTC
>-|TRBV28|-|TRBJ1-5
CASKGPSNQPQHF
TGTGCCAGCAAGGGGCCTAGCAATCAGCCCCAGCATTTT
>-|TRBV28|-|TRBJ2-7
CASSHPVVREQYF
TGTGCCAGCAGCCATCCCGTAGTGAGAGAGCAGTACTTC
>-|TRBV6-5|few|TRBJ2-1
CASSYVPSEAYNEQFF
TGTGCCAGCAGTTACGTCCCTAGCGAGGCCTACAATGAGCAGTTCTTC
>-|TRBV7-9|once|TRBJ1-4
CASSLLRGISTNEKLFF
TGTGCCAGCAGCTTATTGAGGGGGATCTCAACTAATGAAAAACTGTTTTTT
>TRBD1|TRBV14|-|TRBJ2-5
CASSSGQDHLETQYF
TGTGCCAGCAGTTCGGGACAGGATCATCTGGAGACCCAGTACTTC
>TRBD1|TRBV5-1|few|TRBJ2-7
CASSLGTGGWLYEQYF
TGCGCCAGCAGCCTAGGGACAGGGGGATGGTTGTACGAGCAGTACTTC